A selection of T cell receptor beta chains follows, all from one sample in a study of T-cell memory formation after mild COVID-19. TCRdb re-analysed the 5' RACE reads in MiXCR, keeping a single row per CDR3 protein. The profile shows under 450,000 distinct CDR3 sequences, 23% of them singletons. Sequencing was carried out using PBMCs or a T cell subset sorted from them (not recorded which). These receptors all come from an adult woman who had mild COVID-19 (a few samples of this study predate the infection). Cell type and time point are not known. CDR3s include the opening cysteine and the closing phenylalanine or tryptophan. D genes are given only for firm matches. Only some rows state a clone size, as once, few, many or a class for expanded clones.

d_gene | j_gene | abundance | v_gene | CDR3aa | CDR3nt
- | TRBJ2-5 | - | TRBV11-2 | CASSSLAGRRETQYF | TGTGCCAGCAGCTCACTAGCCGGGAGACGGGAGACCCAGTACTTC
- | TRBJ1-2 | few | TRBV12-3/TRBV12-4 | CASSSVKGSGYTF | TGTGCCAGCAGTTCCGTTAAAGGGAGCGGCTACACCTTC
- | TRBJ1-1 | - | TRBV9 | CASSPQGGGGVNTEAFF | TGTGCCAGCAGCCCACAGGGTGGAGGTGGAGTGAACACTGAAGCTTTCTTT
TRBD1 | TRBJ1-1 | few | TRBV5-1 | CASSLVGTGVNTEAFF | TGCGCCAGCAGCTTGGTGGGGACAGGGGTGAACACTGAAGCTTTCTTT
- | TRBJ2-5 | - | TRBV15 | CATSRDSGVLAQYF | TGTGCCACCAGCAGAGATTCGGGGGTACTGGCCCAGTACTTC
- | TRBJ2-2 | few | TRBV2 | CASLPGRTPTGELFF | TGTGCCAGCCTACCAGGGCGTACCCCCACCGGGGAGCTGTTTTTT
- | TRBJ1-1 | many | TRBV9 | CASSVGGVNTEAFF | TGTGCCAGCAGCGTAGGAGGGGTGAACACTGAAGCTTTCTTT
- | TRBJ2-1 | many | TRBV10-3 | CAISRQSEQFF | TGTGCCATCAGTCGCCAGAGTGAGCAGTTCTTC
TRBD1 | TRBJ2-7 | - | TRBV7-2 | CASRLPGQGTYEQYF | TGTGCCAGCAGACTCCCGGGACAGGGCACGTACGAGCAGTACTTC
- | TRBJ2-1 | - | TRBV5-1 | CASLDGTYNEQFF | TGCGCCAGCCTCGACGGGACGTACAATGAGCAGTTCTTC
- | TRBJ2-5 | - | TRBV2 | CASSVNTETQYF | TGTGCCAGCAGTGTTAATACAGAGACCCAGTACTTC
- | TRBJ2-5 | many | TRBV12-3/TRBV12-4 | CASSSQGKETQYF | TGTGCCAGCAGTTCTCAGGGGAAAGAGACCCAGTACTTC
- | TRBJ2-1 | - | TRBV20-1 | CSARGGRPAYNEQFF | TGCAGTGCTAGAGGGGGGAGACCAGCCTACAATGAGCAGTTCTTC
TRBD1 | TRBJ2-1 | - | TRBV5-1 | CASSPTGNTYNEQFF | TGCGCCAGCAGCCCGACAGGGAATACCTACAATGAGCAGTTCTTC
- | TRBJ2-5 | many | TRBV7-6 | CASSSQGAQETQYF | TGTGCCAGCAGCTCGCAGGGTGCGCAAGAGACCCAGTACTTC
TRBD1 | TRBJ1-2 | - | TRBV2 | CASSEERNQQGANYGYTF | TGTGCCAGCAGTGAAGAGAGGAATCAACAGGGGGCTAACTATGGCTACACCTTC
- | TRBJ2-7 | many | TRBV20-1 | CSARERVTYEQYF | TGCAGTGCTAGAGAACGGGTTACCTACGAGCAGTACTTC
TRBD1 | TRBJ2-3 | - | TRBV20-1 | CSATGTGATDTQYF | TGCAGTGCTACGGGGACAGGGGCAACAGATACGCAGTATTTT
TRBD2 | TRBJ2-3 | - | TRBV30 | CAYRLAGGLDTQYF | TGTGCCTACAGACTAGCGGGGGGGCTAGATACGCAGTATTTT
- | TRBJ1-1 | - | TRBV7-9 | CASSLDTGNTEAFF | TGTGCCAGCAGCTTAGATACAGGGAACACTGAAGCTTTCTTT
TRBD2 | TRBJ2-4 | - | TRBV7-2 | CASSSLNPGLAGGIFPAKNIQYF | TGTGCCAGCAGCTCCCTTAACCCGGGACTAGCGGGAGGGATTTTTCCAGCCAAAAACATTCAGTACTTC
TRBD1 | TRBJ2-2 | - | TRBV12-3/TRBV12-4 | CASTTAGTGVTGELFF | TGTGCCAGTACTACCGCCGGGACAGGGGTAACCGGGGAGCTGTTTTTT
- | TRBJ2-3 | - | TRBV4-3 | CASSQDVGTDTQYF | TGCGCCAGCAGCCAAGATGTTGGCACAGATACGCAGTATTTT
TRBD2 | TRBJ2-7 | - | TRBV29-1 | CSVEDSVAGFGFEQYF | TGCAGCGTTGAAGATTCGGTAGCGGGATTTGGATTCGAGCAGTACTTC
- | TRBJ1-1 | - | TRBV5-1 | CASSLLGVGATEAFF | TGCGCCAGCAGCTTGTTAGGTGTGGGGGCTACTGAAGCTTTCTTT
- | TRBJ1-1 | - | TRBV29-1 | CSAFDHTEAFF | TGCAGCGCATTCGACCATACTGAAGCTTTCTTT
TRBD2 | TRBJ2-7 | - | TRBV7-8 | CASSLTTSGGSEQYF | TGTGCCAGCAGCCTGACCACTAGCGGGGGGAGCGAGCAGTACTTC
- | TRBJ2-3 | few | TRBV4-3 | CASSQVWDSTDTQYF | TGCGCCAGCAGCCAAGTATGGGACAGCACAGATACGCAGTATTTT
- | TRBJ1-1 | - | TRBV6-5 | CASSYSYGGGTEAFF | TGTGCCAGCAGTTACTCGTACGGGGGTGGGACTGAAGCTTTCTTT
TRBD1 | TRBJ1-5 | few | TRBV10-3 | CAISETTGDQPQHF | TGTGCCATCAGTGAGACAACAGGGGATCAGCCCCAGCATTTT
TRBD2 | TRBJ2-7 | - | TRBV5-5 | CASSSNRGGHEQYF | TGTGCCAGCAGCTCGAACCGGGGGGGCCACGAGCAGTACTTC
- | TRBJ2-3 | few | TRBV6-5 | CASSPRGPGTDTQYF | TGTGCCAGCAGCCCCCGGGGGCCAGGCACAGATACGCAGTATTTT
- | TRBJ2-7 | many | TRBV6-5 | CASRDPYEQYF | TGTGCCAGCAGGGACCCCTACGAGCAGTACTTC
- | TRBJ1-2 | few | TRBV30 | CAWNLQGGGYTF | TGTGCCTGGAACCTACAGGGTGGTGGCTACACCTTC